What follows are 24 T cell receptor beta chains derived from one specimen sequenced in a study of T cells after yellow fever vaccination (dated by TCRdb to the late 2010s). In the paper's terms, the treatment or condition label means: live attenuated yellow fever vaccine strain. Library generation was performed with 5' RACE. The data were produced on an Illumina HiSeq 2500. TCRdb passed the public sequencing reads through fastp at Q25 and MiXCR, retaining productive beta sequences. Here each entry gathers all rows of one CDR3 protein and keeps the most common genes and DNA. Here the sample has 100,000 to 150,000 distinct CDR3 sequences; 7.2% occur a single time. Of the sample, approximately 2.7% falls within the top ten clones. The specimen was CD4+ T cells sorted from PBMCs, collected approximately 40 days after the first yellow fever vaccination. The receptors here all came from a man aged 18 to 29 who received the YFV17D yellow fever vaccine.

This clonotype was seen at least ten times. V usage is TRBV9 and J usage is TRBJ2-1; 10 nucleotides match TRBD2. The CDR3 covers 16 residues. Unmatched junction bases numbered 8, after V lost 0 bases and J lost 8 bases. In germline, CDR1 is SGDLS, CDR2 YYNGEE. As DNA, the CDR3 is TGTGCCAGCAGCGTAGTAGCGGGGGGCCCTATGGATGAGCAGTTCTTC. Its translation: CASSVVAGGPMDEQFF.

This clonotype showed up many times. The chain employs TRBV4-2 and TRBJ2-3; TRBD2 aligns across 11 bases. This CDR3 region has 19 residues. V was clipped by 4 bases and J by 0 bases; unmatched bases: 12. The germline V gene has CDR1 LGHNA and CDR2 YNFKEQ. The CDR3: CASSRAASGTSGSTDTQYF. The CDR3 region has the DNA TGTGCCAGCAGCCGTGCAGCCTCCGGGACTAGCGGCAGCACAGATACGCAGTATTTT.

This clonotype has ten or more counts. The chain links TRBV20-1 to TRBJ1-2, with 8 bases that match TRBD1. CDR1 DFQATT and CDR2 SNEGSKA come from the germline V gene (reference sequence). Unmatched junction bases numbered 4, after V lost 6 bases and J lost 4 bases. The CDR3 has 12 residues. For the CDR3, the DNA is TGCAGTGCAACCGACAGGGGCTATGGCTACACCTTC. This encodes CSATDRGYGYTF.

In this sample, this clonotype turned up many times. The CDR3 bases are TGTGCCAGCAGCCCTCGGGGCAGGGGAAGGAGTCCCCTCCACTTT. This codes for CASSPRGRGRSPLHF. The chain joins TRBV6-5 to TRBJ1-6; a possible D gene is TRBD1 (6 bases). This CDR3 contains 15 residues. Trimming left V 6 bases short and J 13 bases short, with 22 bases between. Germline-derived CDR1 and CDR2 are MNHEY and SVGAGI.

In its sample, this clonotype was seen many times. V and J are TRBV5-1 and TRBJ2-5, with D unresolved. CDR3 size: 13 residues. The V and J ends lost 1 base and 3 bases respectively, with 7 bases between them. Germline CDR1 and CDR2: SGHRS and YFSETQ. The CDR3 spells CASSLRQEETQYF. In DNA, the CDR3 is TGCGCCAGCAGCTTGCGACAAGAAGAGACCCAGTACTTC.

This clonotype was counted many times. The chain employs TRBV5-1 and TRBJ2-5; D uncertain. This CDR3 comprises 14 residues. V gave up 0 bases and J gave up 2 bases, with 8 bases separating them. Germline V gives CDR1 SGHRS, CDR2 YFSETQ. In nucleotides, the CDR3 is TGCGCCAGCAGCTTGGGGCTGCGACAAGAGACCCAGTACTTC. As protein: CASSLGLRQETQYF.

This clonotype showed up many times. The CDR3 region has the DNA TGCAGCGGCAAAACTCCAGGCGGGGAGCTGTTTTTT. This codes for CSGKTPGGELFF. This chain joins TRBV29-1 and TRBJ2-2; no clear D. CDR1 is SQVTM, CDR2 ANQGSEA, per germline. The V end was cut by 7 bases, the J end by 7 bases, with 13 bases between. The CDR3 contains 12 residues.

V and J are TRBV19 and TRBJ2-1; TRBD2 matches 12 bases. Per the germline V gene, CDR1 is LNHDA and CDR2 is SQIVND (reference sequence). The CDR3 loop spans 16 amino acids. J gave up 6 bases and V 7 bases, and 10 bases lay outside the gene matches. The CDR3 bases are TGTGCCAGTAATACCCCGACTAGCGGGGGAGGCAATGAGCAGTTCTTC. Translation gives CASNTPTSGGGNEQFF.

For this clonotype: A much larger clone lies a single base off, so this may be a read error. This chain uses TRBV5-1 with TRBJ2-5; D gene uncertain. Between the trimmed V and J ends, which lost 5 bases and 6 bases, there was a span of 14 bases. The CDR3 is 13 amino acids. Looked up from germline, CDR1 is SGHRS and CDR2 is YFSETQ. The CDR3 protein is CASSQDLQQTQYF. Written as DNA, the CDR3 is TGCGCCAGCAGTCAGGACCTTCAACAGACCCAGTACTTC. The entire variable domain, with the rest obtained from reference TRBV5-1 and TRBJ2-5, is as follows: KAGVTQTPRYLIKTRGQQVTLSCSPISGHRSVSWYQQTPGQGLQFLFEYFSETQRNKGNFPGRFSGRQFSNSRSEMNVSTLELGDSALYLCASSQDLQQTQYFGPGTRLLVL.

At least ten counts were recorded for this clonotype. The J gene is TRBJ1-4, the V gene TRBV12-3 or TRBV12-4; no clear D gene. The CDR3 is 14 residues long. V was trimmed by 3 bases and J by 8 bases, leaving 13 bases between them. The CDR3 sequence is CASSFINQGEKLFF. The CDR3, as DNA: TGTGCCAGCAGTTTTATAAATCAAGGAGAAAAACTGTTTTTT.

Many counts were recorded for this clonotype. This chain uses TRBV7-9 with TRBJ1-1; D remains ambiguous. With 0 bases removed from V and 0 bases from J, the gap between germline ends came to 8 bases. CDR1 and CDR2 from the germline V gene are SEHNR and FQNEAQ (reference sequence). The CDR3 sequence is 15 residues long. The CDR3 region is CASSLAKGVNTEAFF. Here the CDR3 DNA reads TGTGCCAGCAGCTTAGCTAAGGGAGTGAACACTGAAGCTTTCTTT.

The chain couples TRBV19 to TRBJ2-5, with 9 bases aligning to TRBD1. Trimming took 6 bases from V and 4 from J; bases not matched to a gene: 6. The V gene's germline CDR1 is LNHDA and CDR2 SQIVND (reference sequence). This CDR3 spans 14 amino acids. The CDR3 DNA is TGTGCCAGTAGAGGGACAGGGAGTACAGAGACCCAGTACTTC. This gives the protein CASRGTGSTETQYF.

This clonotype has more than one count but fewer than ten. The V gene is TRBV29-1, the J gene TRBJ2-7; D is possibly TRBD2 (5 bases). Trimming stripped 5 bases from V and 5 bases from J, with 10 bases between. CDR1 is SQVTM, CDR2 ANQGSEA, per germline. This CDR3 is 11 amino acids long. The CDR3 loop is CSVSFGDEQYF. Here the CDR3 DNA reads TGCAGCGTTAGTTTCGGGGACGAGCAGTACTTC.

This clonotype was picked up many times. This rearrangement joins TRBV11-2 to TRBJ2-2; 10 bases are a match to TRBD2. The germline V gene encodes CDR1 SGHAT and CDR2 FQNNGV. V lost 1 base and J lost 4; bases outside the gene matches: 15. The CDR3 sequence is 20 residues long. CDR3 protein: CASSLGGRWERGGVTGELFF. CDR3 DNA: TGTGCCAGCAGCTTAGGGGGGCGCTGGGAGCGGGGGGGCGTCACCGGGGAGCTGTTTTTT. Based on the CDR3 plus reference TRBV11-2 and TRBJ2-2, the full variable domain is EAGVAQSPRYKIIEKRQSVAFWCNPISGHATLYWYQQILGQGPKLLIQFQNNGVVDDSQLPKDRFSAERLKGVDSTLKIQPAKLEDSAVYLCASSLGGRWERGGVTGELFFGEGSRLTVL.

This clonotype was observed a few times. The CDR3: CASSSNRGEQPQHF. In DNA, the CDR3 is TGTGCCAGCAGCTCAAACAGAGGGGAGCAGCCCCAGCATTTT. V usage is TRBV7-2 and J usage is TRBJ1-5, with a weak D call TRBD1 (5 bases). Trimming stripped 4 bases from V and 7 bases from J, with 14 bases between. This CDR3 comprises 14 residues. Germline CDR1 is SGHTA and CDR2 is FQGNSA. The full variable domain, completed using reference TRBV7-2 and TRBJ1-5, is GAGVSQSPSNKVTEKGKDVELRCDPISGHTALYWYRQSLGQGLEFLIYFQGNSAPDKSGLPSDRFSAERTGGSVSTLTIQRTQQEDSAVYLCASSSNRGEQPQHFGDGTRLSIL.

CDR3 coding DNA: TGTGCCAGCAGCTTAGAACTGCGGGAGACCCAGTACTTC. As protein: CASSLELRETQYF. J is TRBJ2-5 and V is TRBV11-2; D is ambiguous. CDR1 and CDR2 from the germline V gene are SGHAT and FQNNGV. CDR3 length: 13 residues. V was cut by 0 bases and J by 5 bases, with 7 bases left in between.

At least ten counts were recorded for this clonotype. V gene TRBV5-1 combines with J gene TRBJ1-1; D unresolved. CDR3 size: 14 residues. Germline lookup yields CDR1 SGHRS and CDR2 YFSETQ. Trimming removed 5 bases from V and 1 base from J, with 12 bases in between. The CDR3: CASRAGPSNTEAFF. DNA for the CDR3: TGCGCCAGCAGAGCCGGGCCTTCGAACACTGAAGCTTTCTTT.

This clonotype was seen at least ten times. The CDR3 DNA is TGCAGCGTACGAAAAAACAGGGGCACAGATACGCAGTATTTT. Translated: CSVRKNRGTDTQYF. This chain joins TRBV29-1 and TRBJ2-3; TRBD1 might be the D (6 bases). The CDR3 extends over 14 amino acids. Trimming took off 6 bases at V and 1 base at J, with 14 bases between the two ends. Germline V gene lookup returns CDR1 SQVTM and CDR2 ANQGSEA.

At least ten counts were recorded for this clonotype. This chain uses TRBV27 with TRBJ1-6; D uncertain. This CDR3 is 14 amino acids long. V was trimmed by 5 bases and J by 9 bases, leaving 14 bases between them. Germline assignment: CDR1 MNHEY and CDR2 SMNVEV (reference sequence). CDR3 sequence: CASSRPTFSSPLHF. The CDR3 nucleotides read TGTGCCAGCAGTCGGCCTACCTTCAGTTCACCCCTCCACTTT.

This sequence joins TRBV19 and TRBJ1-5; possible D gene TRBD1, 5 bases. Trimming took off 5 bases at V and 3 bases at J, with 8 bases between the two ends. The CDR3 extends over 13 amino acids. Germline V gives CDR1 LNHDA, CDR2 SQIVND (reference sequence). The CDR3 spells CASSWDHNQPQHF. For the CDR3, the DNA is TGTGCCAGTAGTTGGGACCACAATCAGCCCCAGCATTTT.

This clonotype was counted ten times or more. V and J are TRBV12-3 or TRBV12-4 and TRBJ2-7, with D possibly called TRBD1 or TRBD2 (8 bases each). Between the trimmed V and J ends, which lost 6 bases and 4 bases, there was a span of 16 bases. CDR3 length: 14 amino acids. The CDR3 DNA reads as TGTGCCAGCAGCCCAGGGGGCGGGAGGTACGAGCAGTACTTC. Translated: CASSPGGGRYEQYF.

The rearrangement uses TRBV6-1 and TRBJ1-2; D gene unclear. The CDR3 extends over 13 amino acids. V was pared by 4 bases and J by 4 bases, with 10 bases between. Germline V CDR1 and CDR2: MNHNS, SASEGT. The CDR3 DNA is TGTGCCAGCAGTGCCGGCGGGCGCTATGGCTACACCTTC. Encoded protein: CASSAGGRYGYTF.

This clonotype is categorized as medium-sized. The chain combines TRBV5-1 with TRBJ2-2; D ambiguous. The CDR3 is 13 amino acids. Germline-derived CDR1 and CDR2 are SGHRS and YFSETQ. The V end was cut by 0 bases, the J end by 4 bases, with 4 bases between. DNA of the CDR3: TGCGCCAGCAGCTTGGCGTCCACCGGGGAGCTGTTTTTT. Amino acid sequence: CASSLASTGELFF.

This clonotype was counted at least ten times. The chain uses TRBV3-1 and TRBJ2-1; TRBD2 might be the D (5 bases). Trimming pared 4 bases from V and 4 bases from J, leaving 11 bases between. This CDR3 comprises 14 residues. The V gene's germline CDR1 is LGHDT and CDR2 YNNKEL (reference sequence). The CDR3 bases are TGTGCCAGCAGCCTCCACGGGGTTTACAATGAGCAGTTCTTC. Translated, it gives CASSLHGVYNEQFF.